This TCR beta chain was recovered during a study of T cells after yellow fever vaccination. Study-level background: Flow sorting relied on CD3, CD45RA, CCR7 and CD95 to obtain EM, EMRA, CM and Tscm memory subsets.

This clonotype has at least ten counts. Universal primer sites and UMIs were introduced during 5'RACE template-switching synthesis of TCR cDNA. TCRdb itself ran the 5' RACE reads through MiXCR, one entry per CDR3 protein. The data hold about 22,000 distinct CDR3 sequences, with roughly 5.5% observed a single time. The sample was PBMCs, either bulk or a sorted T-cell subset (CD4+, CD8+, memory, or dextramer-sorted; not recorded which), taken around 45 days after the first yellow fever vaccination. This receptor was identified in a man aged 18 to 29 who received the YFV17D yellow fever vaccine.

The CDR3 reads CASTKGGRVNTEAFF. DNA of the CDR3: TGTGCCAGCACCAAAGGGGGGAGGGTGAACACTGAAGCTTTCTTT. The chain recombines TRBV12-3 or TRBV12-4 with TRBJ1-1, with TRBD1 as a possible D gene (6 bases). Trimming cost V 7 bases and J 0 bases, with 15 bases left between them. The CDR3 is made up of 15 amino acids.